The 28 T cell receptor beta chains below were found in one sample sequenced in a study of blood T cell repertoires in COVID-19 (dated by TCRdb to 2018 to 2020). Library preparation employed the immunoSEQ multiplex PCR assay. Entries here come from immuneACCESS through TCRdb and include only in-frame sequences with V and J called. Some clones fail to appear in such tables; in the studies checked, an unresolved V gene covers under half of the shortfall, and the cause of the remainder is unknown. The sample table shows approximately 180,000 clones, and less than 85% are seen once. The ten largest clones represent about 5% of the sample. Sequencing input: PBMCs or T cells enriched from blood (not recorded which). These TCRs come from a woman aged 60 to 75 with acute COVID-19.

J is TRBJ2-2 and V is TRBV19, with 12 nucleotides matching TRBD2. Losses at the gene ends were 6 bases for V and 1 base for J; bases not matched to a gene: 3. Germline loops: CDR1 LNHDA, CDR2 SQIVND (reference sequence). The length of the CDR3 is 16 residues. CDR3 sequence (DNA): TGTGCCAGTAGAAAGGGACTAGCGGGGAACACCGGGGAGCTGTTTTTT. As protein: CASRKGLAGNTGELFF.

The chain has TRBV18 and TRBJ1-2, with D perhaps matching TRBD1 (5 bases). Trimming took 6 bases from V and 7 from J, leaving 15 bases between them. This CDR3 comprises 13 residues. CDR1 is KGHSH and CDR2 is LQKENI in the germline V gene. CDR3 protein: CASSPTRDRGYTF. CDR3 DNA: TGTGCCAGCTCTCCCACCAGGGATCGTGGCTACACCTTC.

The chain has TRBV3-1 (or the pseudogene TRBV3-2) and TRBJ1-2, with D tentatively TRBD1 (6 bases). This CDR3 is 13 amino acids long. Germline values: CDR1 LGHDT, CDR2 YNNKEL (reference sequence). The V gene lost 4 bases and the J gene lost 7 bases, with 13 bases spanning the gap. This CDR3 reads CASSPRSQGGYTF. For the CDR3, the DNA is TGTGCCAGCAGCCCACGGTCACAGGGTGGCTACACCTTC.

The CDR3 protein is CASSYRPGQTYEQYF. The CDR3 DNA is TGTGCCAGCAGCTACCGACCGGGACAGACCTACGAGCAGTACTTC. The rearrangement joins TRBV3-1 (or the pseudogene TRBV3-2) to TRBJ2-7, with 7 bases identical to TRBD1. The CDR3 spans 15 residues. J gave up 2 bases and V 5 bases, and 9 bases lay outside the gene matches. CDR1 and CDR2 (germline): LGHDT, YNNKEL (reference sequence).

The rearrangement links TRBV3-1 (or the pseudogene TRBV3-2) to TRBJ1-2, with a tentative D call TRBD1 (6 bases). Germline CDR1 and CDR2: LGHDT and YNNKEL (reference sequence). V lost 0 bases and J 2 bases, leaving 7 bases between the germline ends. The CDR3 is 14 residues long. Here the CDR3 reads CASSQDRGNYGYTF. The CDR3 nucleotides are TGTGCCAGCAGCCAAGACAGGGGCAACTATGGCTACACCTTC.

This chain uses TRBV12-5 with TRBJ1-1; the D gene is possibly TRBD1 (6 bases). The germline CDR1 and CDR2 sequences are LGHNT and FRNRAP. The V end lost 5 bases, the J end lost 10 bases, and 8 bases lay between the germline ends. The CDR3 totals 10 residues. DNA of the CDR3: TGTGCTAGTGGTGAACAGGGAGCTTTCTTT. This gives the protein CASGEQGAFF.

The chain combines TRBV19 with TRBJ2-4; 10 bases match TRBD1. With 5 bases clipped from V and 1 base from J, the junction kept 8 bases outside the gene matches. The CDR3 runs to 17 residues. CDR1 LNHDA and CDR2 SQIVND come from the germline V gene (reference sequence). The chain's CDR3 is CASSPEGTGVAKNIQYF. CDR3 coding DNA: TGTGCCAGTAGTCCCGAAGGGACAGGGGTTGCCAAAAACATTCAGTACTTC.

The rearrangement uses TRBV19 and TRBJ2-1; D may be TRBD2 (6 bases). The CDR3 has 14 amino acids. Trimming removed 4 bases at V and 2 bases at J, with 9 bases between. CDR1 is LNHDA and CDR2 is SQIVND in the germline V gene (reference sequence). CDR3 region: CASSKTSTYNEQFF. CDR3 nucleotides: TGTGCCAGTAGTAAAACTAGCACCTACAATGAGCAGTTCTTC.

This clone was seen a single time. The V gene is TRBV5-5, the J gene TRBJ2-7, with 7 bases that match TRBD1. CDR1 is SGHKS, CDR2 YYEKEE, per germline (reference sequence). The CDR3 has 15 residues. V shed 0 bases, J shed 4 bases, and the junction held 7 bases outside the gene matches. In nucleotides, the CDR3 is TGTGCCAGCAGCTTGGAGTGGACAGGCGCTTACGAGCAGTACGTC. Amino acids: CASSLEWTGAYEQYV.

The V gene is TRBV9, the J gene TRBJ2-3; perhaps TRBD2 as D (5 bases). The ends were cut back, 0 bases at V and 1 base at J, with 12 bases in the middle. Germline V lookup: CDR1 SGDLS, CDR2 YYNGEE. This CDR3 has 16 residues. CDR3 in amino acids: CASSVGLSLGTDTQYF. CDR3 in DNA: TGTGCCAGCAGCGTAGGGCTATCACTAGGCACAGATACGCAGTATTTT.

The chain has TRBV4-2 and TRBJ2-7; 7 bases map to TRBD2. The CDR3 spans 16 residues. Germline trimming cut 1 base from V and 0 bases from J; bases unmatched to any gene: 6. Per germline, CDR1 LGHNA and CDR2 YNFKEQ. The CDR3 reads CASSQGGGRGSYEQYF. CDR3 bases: TGTGCCAGCAGCCAAGGGGGAGGGAGGGGCTCCTACGAGCAGTACTTC.

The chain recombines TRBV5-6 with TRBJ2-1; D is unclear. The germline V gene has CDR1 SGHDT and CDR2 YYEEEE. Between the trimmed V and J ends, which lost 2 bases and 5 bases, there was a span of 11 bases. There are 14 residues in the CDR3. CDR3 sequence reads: CASSLQFTHNEQFF. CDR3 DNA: TGTGCCAGCAGCTTACAGTTCACACACAATGAGCAGTTCTTC. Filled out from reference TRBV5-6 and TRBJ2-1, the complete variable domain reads DAGVTQSPTHLIKTRGQQVTLRCSPKSGHDTVSWYQQALGQGPQFIFQYYEEEERQRGNFPDRFSGHQFPNYSSELNVNALLLGDSALYLCASSLQFTHNEQFFGPGTRLTVL.

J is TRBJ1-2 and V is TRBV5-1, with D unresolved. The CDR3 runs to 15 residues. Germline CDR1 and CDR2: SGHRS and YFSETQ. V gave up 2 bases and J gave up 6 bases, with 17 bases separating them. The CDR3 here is CASSLTAQAGDGYTF. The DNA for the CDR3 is TGCGCCAGCAGCTTAACCGCCCAGGCCGGGGATGGCTACACCTTC.

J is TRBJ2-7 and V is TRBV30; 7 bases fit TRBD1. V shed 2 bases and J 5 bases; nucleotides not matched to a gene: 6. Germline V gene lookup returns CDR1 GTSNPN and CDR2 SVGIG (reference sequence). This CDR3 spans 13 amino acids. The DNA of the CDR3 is TGTGCCTGGAGTCGGGACAGCGGTAACGAGCAGTACTTC. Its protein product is CAWSRDSGNEQYF.

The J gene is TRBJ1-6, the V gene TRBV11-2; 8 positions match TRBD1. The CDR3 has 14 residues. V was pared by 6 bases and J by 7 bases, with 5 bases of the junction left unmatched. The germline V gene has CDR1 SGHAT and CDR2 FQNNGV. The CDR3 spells CASRPGGWNSPLHF. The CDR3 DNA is TGTGCCAGCAGACCAGGGGGCTGGAATTCACCCCTCCACTTT.

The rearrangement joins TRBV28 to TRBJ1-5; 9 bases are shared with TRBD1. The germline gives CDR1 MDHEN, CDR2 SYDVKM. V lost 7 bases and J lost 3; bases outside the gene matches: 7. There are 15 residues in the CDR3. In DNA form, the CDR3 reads TGTGCCAGCACCCCGGGACAGGGAGACAATCAGCCCCAGCATTTT. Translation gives CASTPGQGDNQPQHF.

CDR3 sequence (DNA): TGTGCCAGCAGTGAAATCGGGCGGGGGAAGCAGTACGTC. This translates into CASSEIGRGKQYV. The chain joins TRBV2 to TRBJ2-7; 7 nucleotides agree with TRBD2. The V gene's germline CDR1 is SNHLY and CDR2 FYNNEI. With V trimmed by 2 bases and J by 8 bases, 6 bases remained unmatched. CDR3 size: 13 residues.

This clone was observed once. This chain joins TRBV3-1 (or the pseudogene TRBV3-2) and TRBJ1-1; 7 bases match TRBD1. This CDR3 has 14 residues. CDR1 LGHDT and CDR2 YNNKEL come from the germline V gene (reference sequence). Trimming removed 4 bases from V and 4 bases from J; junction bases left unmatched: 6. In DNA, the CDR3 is TGTGCCAGCAGCCTCGGGACAGTGAGCACTGAAGCTTTCTTT. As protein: CASSLGTVSTEAFF.

The DNA of the CDR3 is TGTGCCAGCAGCTTAGGTGGAGGGTACTACAATGAGCAGTTCTTC. It specifies CASSLGGGYYNEQFF. J is TRBJ2-1 and V is TRBV7-6, with D possibly TRBD2 on 6 matching bases. The germline gives CDR1 SGHVS, CDR2 FNYEAQ. V was shortened by 1 base and J by 3 bases, with 10 bases between the two germline ends. The CDR3 is 15 amino acids.

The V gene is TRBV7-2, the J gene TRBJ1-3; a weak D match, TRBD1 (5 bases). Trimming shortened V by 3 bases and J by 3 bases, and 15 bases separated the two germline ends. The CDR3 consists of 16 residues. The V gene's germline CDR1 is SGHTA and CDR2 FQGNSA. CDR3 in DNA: TGTGCCAGCAGCTTGGGGGGACCACTGGGTGGAAACACCATATATTTT. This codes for CASSLGGPLGGNTIYF.

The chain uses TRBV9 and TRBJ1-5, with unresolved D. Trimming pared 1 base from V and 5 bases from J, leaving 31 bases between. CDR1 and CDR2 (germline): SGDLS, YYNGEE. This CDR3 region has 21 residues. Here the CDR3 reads CASSVWSLEPGPRNNYQPQHF. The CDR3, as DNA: TGTGCCAGCAGCGTATGGAGCCTCGAGCCCGGCCCAAGGAACAATTATCAGCCCCAGCATTTT.

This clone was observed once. In DNA form, the CDR3 reads TGTGCCATCAGTCCGTCGGGAGGGCTGAAGACCCAGTACTTC. Translated, it gives CAISPSGGLKTQYF. The chain employs TRBV10-3 and TRBJ2-5; 8 bases are a match to TRBD2. The ends lost 5 bases at V and 6 bases at J; junction bases unmatched: 8. The germline V gene encodes CDR1 ENHRY and CDR2 SYGVKD. The CDR3 runs 14 residues.

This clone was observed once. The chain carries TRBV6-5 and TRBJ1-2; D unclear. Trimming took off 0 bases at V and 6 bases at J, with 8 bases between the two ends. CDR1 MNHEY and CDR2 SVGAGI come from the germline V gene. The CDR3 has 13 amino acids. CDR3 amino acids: CASSYSRRNGYTF. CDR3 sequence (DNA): TGTGCCAGCAGTTACTCACGGAGGAATGGCTACACCTTC.

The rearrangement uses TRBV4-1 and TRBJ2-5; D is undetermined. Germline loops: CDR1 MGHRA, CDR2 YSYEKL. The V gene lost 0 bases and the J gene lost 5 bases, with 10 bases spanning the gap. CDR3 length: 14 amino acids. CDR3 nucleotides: TGCGCCAGCAGCCAAGACCCACCCGGGGAGACCCAGTACTTC. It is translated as CASSQDPPGETQYF.

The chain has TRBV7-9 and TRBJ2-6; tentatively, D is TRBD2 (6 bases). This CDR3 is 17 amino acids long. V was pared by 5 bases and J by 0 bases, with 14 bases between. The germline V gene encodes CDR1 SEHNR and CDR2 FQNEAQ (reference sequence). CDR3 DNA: TGTGCCAGCAGCCCGGGACTCTCCTACTCTGGGGCCAACGTCCTGACTTTC. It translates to CASSPGLSYSGANVLTF.

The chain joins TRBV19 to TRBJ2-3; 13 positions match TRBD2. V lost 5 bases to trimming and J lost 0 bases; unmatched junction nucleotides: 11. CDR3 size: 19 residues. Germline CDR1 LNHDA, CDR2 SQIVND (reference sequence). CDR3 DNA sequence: TGTGCCAGTAGTGACCTTCCTCCGGGACTAGCGGGGAGCACAGATACGCAGTATTTT. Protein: CASSDLPPGLAGSTDTQYF.

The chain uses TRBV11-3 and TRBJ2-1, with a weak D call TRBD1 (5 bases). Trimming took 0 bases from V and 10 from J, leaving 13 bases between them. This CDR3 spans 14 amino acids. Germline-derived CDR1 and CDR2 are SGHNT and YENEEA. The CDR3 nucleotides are TGTGCCAGCAGCTTAGATTGGCAGGGCGGAGAGCAGTTCTTC. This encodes CASSLDWQGGEQFF.

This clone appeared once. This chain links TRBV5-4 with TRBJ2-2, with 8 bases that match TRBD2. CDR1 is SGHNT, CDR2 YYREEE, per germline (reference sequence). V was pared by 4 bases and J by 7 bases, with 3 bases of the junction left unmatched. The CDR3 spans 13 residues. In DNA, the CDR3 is TGTGCCAGCAGCCTCCTAGCGGGCGGGGAGCTGTTTTTT. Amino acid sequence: CASSLLAGGELFF.